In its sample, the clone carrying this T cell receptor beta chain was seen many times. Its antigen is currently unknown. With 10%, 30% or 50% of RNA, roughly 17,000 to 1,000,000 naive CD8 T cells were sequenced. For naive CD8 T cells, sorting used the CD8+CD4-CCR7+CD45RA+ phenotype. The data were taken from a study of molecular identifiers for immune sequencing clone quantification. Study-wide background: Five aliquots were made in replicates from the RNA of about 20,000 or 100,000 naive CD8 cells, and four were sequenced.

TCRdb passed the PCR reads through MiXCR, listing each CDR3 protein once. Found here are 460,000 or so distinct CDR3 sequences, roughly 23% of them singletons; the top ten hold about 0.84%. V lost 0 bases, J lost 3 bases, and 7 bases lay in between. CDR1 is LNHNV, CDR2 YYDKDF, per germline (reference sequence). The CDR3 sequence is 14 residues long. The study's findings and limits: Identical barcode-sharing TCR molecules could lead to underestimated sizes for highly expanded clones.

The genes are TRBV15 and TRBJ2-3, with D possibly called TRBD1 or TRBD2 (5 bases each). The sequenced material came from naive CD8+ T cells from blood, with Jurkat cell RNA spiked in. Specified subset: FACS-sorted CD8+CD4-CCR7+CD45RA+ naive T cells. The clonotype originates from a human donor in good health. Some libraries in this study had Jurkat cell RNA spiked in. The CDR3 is CATSRDEGTDTQYF. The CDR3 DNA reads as TGTGCCACCAGCAGAGACGAGGGGACAGATACGCAGTATTTT.